Listed below are T cell receptor beta chains from one sample, sequenced in a study of T cells in Graves' hyperthyroidism and ophthalmopathy. A single record per CDR3 protein comes from TCRdb applying MiXCR to the multiplex PCR reads. This sample has 690,000 or so distinct CDR3 sequences; roughly 20% occur once, and the top ten carry over 15%. The sample comprised blood. The receptors stem from a woman between 50 and 59 years old with Graves' hyperthyroidism that later progressed to Graves' ophthalmopathy. Both conserved end residues are part of each CDR3. A D gene is named only where the DNA matches it firmly. Clone size is shown for a subset of rows, as once, few, many or a class of expanded clone.

J: TRBJ2-3; V: TRBV24-1; D: -; size: -; DNA: TGTGCCACCAGTGAGCACATTACAGATACGCAGTATTTT; CDR3: CATSEHITDTQYF
J: TRBJ1-1; V: TRBV20-1; D: -; size: -; DNA: TGCAGTTCATCCGCCGGAGCATACACTGAAGCTTTCTTT; CDR3: CSSSAGAYTEAFF
J: TRBJ1-2; V: TRBV3-1; D: -; size: many; DNA: TGTGCCAGCAGCCAAGGGCGGCGCTATGGCTACACCTTC; CDR3: CASSQGRRYGYTF
J: TRBJ2-1; V: TRBV7-9; D: TRBD2; size: -; DNA: TGTGCCAGCTCTACAATAGGACTAGCGGGGCGGATTTTCAATGAGCAGTTCTTC; CDR3: CASSTIGLAGRIFNEQFF
J: TRBJ1-1; V: TRBV7-3; D: -; size: -; DNA: TGTGCCAGCAGCTTAAATCGGGCCCAGAACACTGAAGCTTTCTTT; CDR3: CASSLNRAQNTEAFF
J: TRBJ2-7; V: TRBV27; D: -; size: -; DNA: TGTGCCAGCTTGGGCGGGCGTCCCTACGAGCAGTACTTC; CDR3: CASLGGRPYEQYF
J: TRBJ2-7; V: TRBV13; D: -; size: many; DNA: TGTGCCAGCTCACTACGTTCCTACGAGCAGTACTTC; CDR3: CASSLRSYEQYF
J: TRBJ2-1; V: TRBV6-1; D: TRBD1; size: many; DNA: TGTGCCAGCAGTGAGCAGACAGGGGGCTCATCCGATGAGCAGTTCTTC; CDR3: CASSEQTGGSSDEQFF
J: TRBJ1-2; V: TRBV27; D: -; size: many; DNA: TGTGCCAGCAGTTTACAGGGGCACTATGGCTACACCTTC; CDR3: CASSLQGHYGYTF
J: TRBJ1-6; V: TRBV3-1; D: -; size: many; DNA: TGTGCCAGCAGCCAGGGGGGGCCCGGGGTTGGCTCACCCCTCCACTTT; CDR3: CASSQGGPGVGSPLHF
J: TRBJ2-1; V: TRBV7-9; D: TRBD2; size: few; DNA: TGTGCCAGCAGCTTTCTAGCGGGGAAGGGTGAGCAGTTCTTC; CDR3: CASSFLAGKGEQFF
J: TRBJ1-2; V: TRBV6-1; D: -; size: many; DNA: TGTGCCAGCGGTCAGGGACTAGTCTATGGCTACACCTTC; CDR3: CASGQGLVYGYTF
J: TRBJ2-7; V: TRBV15; D: TRBD1; size: few; DNA: TGTGCCACCAGCCGAGGGGGGGGACAGGGGTTCTACGAGCAGTACTTC; CDR3: CATSRGGGQGFYEQYF
J: TRBJ2-5; V: TRBV3-1; D: TRBD1; size: few; DNA: TGTGCCAGCAGCCAAGAGAATTGGACAGGGAGAGAGACCCAGTACTTC; CDR3: CASSQENWTGRETQYF
J: TRBJ2-1; V: TRBV11-3; D: -; size: many; DNA: TGTGCCAGCAGCTTAGTAAGTGGGGGCGGCTACAATGAGCAGTTCTTC; CDR3: CASSLVSGGGYNEQFF
J: TRBJ1-3; V: TRBV29-1; D: -; size: -; DNA: TGCAGCGTTGACTCCCCGTCGGGAAACACCATATATTTT; CDR3: CSVDSPSGNTIYF
J: TRBJ2-7; V: TRBV3-1; D: -; size: many; DNA: TGTGCCAGCAGCCAAGGTCGGCACGAGCAGTACTTC; CDR3: CASSQGRHEQYF
J: TRBJ1-3; V: TRBV11-2; D: -; size: many; DNA: TGTGCCAGCCGAACAGGGAGCACCATATATTTT; CDR3: CASRTGSTIYF
J: TRBJ1-4; V: TRBV27; D: -; size: many; DNA: TGTGCCAGCAGGCATATTCAGGATCCAACTAATGAAAAACTGTTTTTT; CDR3: CASRHIQDPTNEKLFF
J: TRBJ2-7; V: TRBV6-1; D: -; size: -; DNA: TGTGCCAGCCGCCCGGGGAACAAGGCTACCTACGAGCAGTACTTC; CDR3: CASRPGNKATYEQYF
J: TRBJ1-1; V: TRBV5-1; D: -; size: few; DNA: TGCGCCAGCAGCTTTACTCGACCGCGAGGGTACACTGAAGCTTTCTTT; CDR3: CASSFTRPRGYTEAFF
J: TRBJ2-7; V: TRBV12-3/TRBV12-4; D: TRBD2; size: -; DNA: TGTGCCAGCAGTTTTAGCGGGGGGGAGTACGAGCAGTACTTC; CDR3: CASSFSGGEYEQYF
J: TRBJ2-3; V: TRBV9; D: TRBD1; size: few; DNA: TGTGCCAGCAGCGTAGAACCGACCAGGGGGCCCACAGATACGCAGTATTTT; CDR3: CASSVEPTRGPTDTQYF
J: TRBJ2-5; V: TRBV20-1; D: TRBD1; size: -; DNA: TGCAGTGCTAAAGCCTCCGACAGGGCTCGTGGGACCCAGTACTTC; CDR3: CSAKASDRARGTQYF
J: TRBJ2-7; V: TRBV11-1; D: -; size: -; DNA: TGTGCCAGCAGCATATCAGGGGCTAGCGGCCGCTACGAGCAGTACTTC; CDR3: CASSISGASGRYEQYF
J: TRBJ2-3; V: TRBV6-1; D: TRBD2; size: -; DNA: TGTGCCAGCAGTGAAGCGCAAGTAGCGGGGGCCAGAGATACGCAGTATTTT; CDR3: CASSEAQVAGARDTQYF
J: TRBJ2-2; V: TRBV20-1; D: -; size: few; DNA: TGCAGTGCTAGGGACTTCATAAACACCGGGGAGCTGTTTTTT; CDR3: CSARDFINTGELFF
J: TRBJ2-6; V: TRBV5-1; D: -; size: -; DNA: TGCGCCAGCAGCCTGAGTGCATCAGCCGGGGCCAACGTCCTGACTTTC; CDR3: CASSLSASAGANVLTF
J: TRBJ2-1; V: TRBV11-3; D: -; size: -; DNA: TGTGCCAGCAGCTTAGGGGATAACAATGAGCAGTTCTTC; CDR3: CASSLGDNNEQFF
J: TRBJ2-3; V: TRBV14; D: -; size: -; DNA: TGTGCCAGCAGCCAACAAATAGGAGGGGGCACAGATACGCAGTATTTT; CDR3: CASSQQIGGGTDTQYF
J: TRBJ2-1; V: TRBV15; D: TRBD2; size: once; DNA: TGTGCCACCAGCAGAGATAGGGCTAGCGGGGGGGCGGGGCGGCAGTTCTTC; CDR3: CATSRDRASGGAGRQFF
J: TRBJ2-5; V: TRBV25-1; D: -; size: few; DNA: TGTGCCAGCAGTTTATACACCTTCCAAGAGACCCAGTACTTC; CDR3: CASSLYTFQETQYF
J: TRBJ1-2; V: TRBV14; D: -; size: many; DNA: TGTGCCAGCAGCCAAATAGGGGCCTATGGCTACACCTTC; CDR3: CASSQIGAYGYTF
J: TRBJ2-7; V: TRBV9; D: -; size: -; DNA: TGTGCCAGCAGGGACGGACGGGGGAACTCCTACGAGCAGTACTTC; CDR3: CASRDGRGNSYEQYF
J: TRBJ1-2; V: TRBV3-1; D: -; size: -; DNA: TGTGCCAGCACGCTAGGAACTAACTATGGCTACACCTTC; CDR3: CASTLGTNYGYTF
J: TRBJ1-6; V: TRBV7-2; D: TRBD1; size: -; DNA: TGTGCCAGCAGCCCGATAGAGGGGGCTGGTTCACCCCTCCACTTT; CDR3: CASSPIEGAGSPLHF
J: TRBJ1-2; V: TRBV10-3; D: -; size: -; DNA: TGTGCCATCAGTGCCCGCAGTGACTATGGCTACACCTTC; CDR3: CAISARSDYGYTF
J: TRBJ2-1; V: TRBV11-1; D: -; size: many; DNA: TGTGCCAGCAGCTTAGGTGGGGGTGAGCAGTTCTTC; CDR3: CASSLGGGEQFF
J: TRBJ1-4; V: TRBV20-1; D: TRBD1; size: many; DNA: TGCAGTGCGAGAGGGTGGCAGGGGGTAGATGAAAAACTGTTTTTT; CDR3: CSARGWQGVDEKLFF
J: TRBJ1-4; V: TRBV24-1; D: -; size: -; DNA: TGTGCCACCAGTGACCAGCATGGAGGGGATGGTGGTGAAAAACTGTTTTTT; CDR3: CATSDQHGGDGGEKLFF
J: TRBJ1-2; V: TRBV6-1; D: -; size: -; DNA: TGTGCCAGCAGGAGCCCTATGAGGGACTATGGCTACACCTTC; CDR3: CASRSPMRDYGYTF
J: TRBJ2-2; V: TRBV27; D: TRBD2; size: -; DNA: TGTGCCAGCAGTTTAACGACTAGCCGCGGCGGGGAGCTGTTTTTT; CDR3: CASSLTTSRGGELFF
J: TRBJ1-2; V: TRBV9; D: -; size: -; DNA: TGTGCCAGCAGCGTAGCTGCAACCCTAGGACGTGGCTACACCTTC; CDR3: CASSVAATLGRGYTF
J: TRBJ2-1; V: TRBV5-1; D: -; size: many; DNA: TGCGCCAGCAGCCTCATGACAGGGGAGGGCTACAATGAGCAGTTCTTC; CDR3: CASSLMTGEGYNEQFF
J: TRBJ2-5; V: TRBV3-1; D: TRBD2; size: once; DNA: TGTGCCAGCAGCCAAGATTCTGCCGGACTAGCGGGGGGGAGGCAAGAGACCCAGTACTTC; CDR3: CASSQDSAGLAGGRQETQYF
J: TRBJ1-1; V: TRBV13; D: TRBD1; size: -; DNA: TGTGCCAGCGGCTTGGGGACAGATTGGAACACTGAAGCTTTCTTT; CDR3: CASGLGTDWNTEAFF
J: TRBJ2-7; V: TRBV30; D: -; size: many; DNA: TGTGCCTGGACCCCGACACTAAACTACGAGCAGTACTTC; CDR3: CAWTPTLNYEQYF
J: TRBJ2-1; V: TRBV19; D: TRBD1; size: -; DNA: TGTGCCAGTAGGGACAGGGGGAGGTACAATGAGCAGTTCTTC; CDR3: CASRDRGRYNEQFF
J: TRBJ2-4; V: TRBV9; D: TRBD1; size: few; DNA: TGTGCCAGCAGCGTAGTGGGACAGGGGGACATTCAGTACTTC; CDR3: CASSVVGQGDIQYF
J: TRBJ2-3; V: TRBV10-2; D: TRBD2; size: -; DNA: TGCGCCAGCAGTGAGTCGAAGCGGGGGGGGGGTACAGATACGCAGTATTTT; CDR3: CASSESKRGGGTDTQYF
J: TRBJ1-3; V: TRBV14; D: -; size: -; DNA: TGTGCCAGCAGCCAGAGTTTAGGTGGACGCTCTGGAAACACCATATATTTT; CDR3: CASSQSLGGRSGNTIYF
J: TRBJ2-1; V: TRBV6-2/TRBV6-3; D: TRBD2; size: -; DNA: TGTGCCAGCAGTTCCCTGGGACTAGCGGGGGTTGAGCAGTTCTTC; CDR3: CASSSLGLAGVEQFF
J: TRBJ1-1; V: TRBV6-1; D: -; size: -; DNA: TGTGCCAGCACCAATACGGGACATAGGGTTTCGTCGGCTTTCTTT; CDR3: CASTNTGHRVSSAFF
J: TRBJ1-1; V: TRBV6-1; D: -; size: many; DNA: TGTGCCAGCCGTCGCCCGAACACTGAAGCTTTCTTT; CDR3: CASRRPNTEAFF
J: TRBJ1-4; V: TRBV3-1; D: TRBD1; size: few; DNA: TGTGCCAGCAGCCAAGACCCCACAGGGGCTACTAATGAAAAACTGTTTTTT; CDR3: CASSQDPTGATNEKLFF
J: TRBJ2-2; V: TRBV15; D: TRBD1; size: few; DNA: TGTGCCACCAGCCCTGGGGACAGATTGGCCGGGGAGCTGTTTTTT; CDR3: CATSPGDRLAGELFF
J: TRBJ2-6; V: TRBV30; D: -; size: few; DNA: TGTGCCTGGAGTTGGGCAGATGGCTCTGGGGCCAACGTCCTGACTTTC; CDR3: CAWSWADGSGANVLTF
J: TRBJ1-5; V: TRBV29-1; D: -; size: -; DNA: TGCAGCGCCCTAGATCAGCCCCAGCATTTT; CDR3: CSALDQPQHF
J: TRBJ2-2; V: TRBV19; D: -; size: -; DNA: TGTGCCAGTATAGAGGACTCGGCGAACACCGGGGAGCTGTTTTTT; CDR3: CASIEDSANTGELFF
J: TRBJ2-3; V: TRBV12-3/TRBV12-4; D: -; size: few; DNA: TGTGCCAGCACCCGGGCAGGGGCAAATCAGCCCCAGTATTTT; CDR3: CASTRAGANQPQYF